The clone carrying this T cell receptor beta chain turned up a few times. The antigen is not known. This sample was taken from a study of T cell repertoires in cytomegalovirus infection. TCRdb reprocessed the reads via MiXCR and lists one record per CDR3 protein. The sample includes roughly 180,000 distinct CDR3 sequences, about 22% of them seen just once. The origin of this receptor is a human donor in good health (CMV status not recorded). Some clones in this sample may be carry-over from other donors' samples. Sequenced here: CD8+ T cells from cultured PBMCs, sampled from culture after CMV antigen stimulation.

The CDR3 nucleotides read TGTGCCAGCAGTTCCCCCCGGGACAGGGACTATGGCTACACCTTC. It is translated as CASSSPRDRDYGYTF. This chain connects TRBV27 to TRBJ1-2; TRBD1 aligns across 9 bases. Trimming removed 4 bases from V and 3 bases from J; junction bases left unmatched: 6. Per germline, CDR1 MNHEY and CDR2 SMNVEV (reference sequence). This CDR3 region has 15 residues.